Sequencing of this T cell receptor (beta chain) was carried out in a study of blood T cell repertoires in COVID-19. Study-level information: Sites across the United States, Italy and Spain contributed samples from acute and convalescent COVID-19.

This clone was seen a handful of times. Profiled with immunoSEQ multiplex PCR; TCRdb holds only in-frame clones, not every one. This table holds tens of thousands of clones, 83% found once. The specimen sequenced was peripheral blood. The TCR comes from a woman aged 55 to 70 with acute or convalescent COVID-19.

CDR3 amino acids: CASSQEGTGGRSYEQYF. DNA of the CDR3: TGCGCCAGCAGCCAGGAAGGGACAGGGGGACGGTCCTACGAGCAGTACTTC. The genes are TRBV4-1 and TRBJ2-7; 11 nucleotides align to TRBD1. Per the germline V gene, CDR1 is MGHRA and CDR2 is YSYEKL. The V gene end was trimmed by 3 bases and the J gene end by 1 base; junction bases not matched to a gene: 8. The CDR3 is 17 residues long.